The clone carrying this T cell receptor (beta chain) appeared a single time. This entry comes from a study of cytomegalovirus exposure and HLA in healthy donors. Generated by immunoSEQ multiplex PCR, the TCRdb table keeps only in-frame clones and is missing some. The sample lists 50,000 to 80,000 clones, 90% to 95% seen once, with approximately 6.4% in the top ten. The sample was PBMCs. The source is a young woman in good health and CMV-seropositive.

CDR3 DNA sequence: TGCGCCAGCAGCCTAGCGGAAATCAACTACAATGAGCAGTTCTTC. Amino acids: CASSLAEINYNEQFF. The V call is TRBV5-1, the J call TRBJ2-1, with 7 bases matching TRBD2. This CDR3 contains 15 residues. The germline CDR1 and CDR2 sequences are SGHRS and YFSETQ. V dropped 4 bases and J dropped 3; count of bases not matched to a gene: 7.